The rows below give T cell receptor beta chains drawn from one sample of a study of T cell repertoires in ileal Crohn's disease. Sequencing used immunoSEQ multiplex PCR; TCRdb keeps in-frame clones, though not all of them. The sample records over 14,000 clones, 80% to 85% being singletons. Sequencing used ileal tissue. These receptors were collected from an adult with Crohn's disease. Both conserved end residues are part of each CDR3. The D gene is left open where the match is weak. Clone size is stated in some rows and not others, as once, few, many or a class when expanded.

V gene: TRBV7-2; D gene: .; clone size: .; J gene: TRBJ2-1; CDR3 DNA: TGTGCCAGCAGATTAGGGACCGGGATACAAAGCGAGCAGTTCTTC; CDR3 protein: CASRLGTGIQSEQFF
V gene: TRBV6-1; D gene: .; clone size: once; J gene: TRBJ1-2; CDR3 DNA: TGTGCCAGCAGTGGCCTGTCCGCCGGGGGGTCTGGCTACACCTTC; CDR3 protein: CASSGLSAGGSGYTF
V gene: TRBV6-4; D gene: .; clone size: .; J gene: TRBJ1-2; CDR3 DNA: TGTGCCAGCAGTGACTCCTCAAGGGGCGGTGGCTACACCTTC; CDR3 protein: CASSDSSRGGGYTF
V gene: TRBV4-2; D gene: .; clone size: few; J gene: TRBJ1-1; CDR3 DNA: TGTGCCAGCAGCTCCCGCGGTCAGGGGTACACTGAAGCTTTCTTT; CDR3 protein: CASSSRGQGYTEAFF
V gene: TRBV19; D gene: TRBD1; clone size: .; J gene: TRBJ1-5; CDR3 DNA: TGTGCCAGTAGTCGACAGGGGGCGCAACAGCCCCAGCATTTT; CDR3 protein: CASSRQGAQQPQHF
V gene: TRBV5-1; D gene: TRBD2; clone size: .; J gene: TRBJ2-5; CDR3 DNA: TGCGCCAGCAGCCCCTCCCTCGACAGGGGACTAGCGGGCCCTCGTGATAGGACCCAGTACTTC; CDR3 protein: CASSPSLDRGLAGPRDRTQYF
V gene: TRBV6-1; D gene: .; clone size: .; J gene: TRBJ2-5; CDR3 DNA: TGTGCCAGCAGACTGTGGGAGACCCAGTACTTC; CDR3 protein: CASRLWETQYF
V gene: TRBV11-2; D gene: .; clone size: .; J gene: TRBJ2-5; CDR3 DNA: TGTGCCAGCAGCCCCAGACCCCCGCCGGGGGACCAGTACTTC; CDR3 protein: CASSPRPPPGDQYF
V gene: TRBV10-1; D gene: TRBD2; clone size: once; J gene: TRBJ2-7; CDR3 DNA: TGCGCCAGCAGTGAGGGGTTAGCGGGCCCCTACGAGCAGTACTTC; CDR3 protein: CASSEGLAGPYEQYF
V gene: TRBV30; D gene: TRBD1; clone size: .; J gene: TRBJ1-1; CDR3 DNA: TGTGCCTGGAGTGCCCACAGGGGGAACACTGAAGCTTTCTTT; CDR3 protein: CAWSAHRGNTEAFF